This TCR beta chain was recorded in a study of blood T cell repertoires in COVID-19. At the level of the study: Acute and convalescent COVID-19 specimens originated in the United States, Italy and Spain. Nucleic acid was either cDNA or gDNA, and it came from T cells, B-cell-depleted T cells, or PBMCs.

The authors' processing: Reference gene primer amplification in the assay estimated nucleated cell counts. Using immunoSEQ multiplex PCR, the repertoire was profiled, and TCRdb retains in-frame clones only, with some absent. The V and J calls and the clone size are those of that table, but D and trimming were determined from the DNA. This table holds about 69,000 clones, under 85% found once. Seattle patient enrollment occurred during active infection, with longitudinal follow-up thereafter. There are 12 residues in the CDR3. Germline V lookup: CDR1 SGHDT, CDR2 YYEEEE. The germline V and J ends were trimmed by 2 bases and 4 bases, with 6 bases remaining between them.

The receptor was isolated from a man over 45 with COVID-19, enrolled during active disease. The V gene is TRBV5-6, the J gene TRBJ2-5; D call uncertain. The specimen was peripheral blood. CDR3 in amino acids: CASSFLAETQYF. In nucleotides, the CDR3 is TGTGCCAGCAGCTTTTTAGCAGAGACCCAGTACTTC.